Presented here are 16 T cell receptor beta chains from one specimen sequenced in a study of OX40 agonist ivuxolimab in advanced cancers. The data were produced by immunoSEQ multiplex PCR, yet TCRdb's version contains in-frame clones alone and is incomplete. The repertoire holds around 24,000 clones, with around four fifths as singletons. The sequences come from CD4+ or CD8+ T cells sorted from blood, collected in a trial of the OX40 agonist ivuxolimab. These receptors were obtained from an adult with an advanced solid tumor such as melanoma, head and neck, liver or kidney cancer.

The rearrangement links TRBV4-3 to TRBJ2-5; TRBD2 matches at 12 bases. The CDR3 sequence is 16 residues long. Germline V gene data show CDR1 as LGHNA and CDR2 as YSLEER. The V and J ends lost 4 bases and 11 bases, in that order; junction bases with no gene match: 14. CDR3 sequence: CASSPFLAGGPGEQYF. The CDR3 nucleotides are TGCGCCAGCAGCCCATTCCTAGCGGGAGGGCCTGGGGAGCAGTACTTC.

The chain combines TRBV9 with TRBJ2-3; TRBD2 matches at 8 bases. With V trimmed by 3 bases and J by 2 bases, 8 bases remained unmatched. In germline, CDR1 is SGDLS, CDR2 YYNGEE. CDR3 length equals 16 residues. The CDR3 here is CASSDSAGAYTDTQYF. The CDR3 bases are TGTGCCAGCAGCGACTCAGCGGGGGCCTACACAGATACGCAGTATTTT.

The chain carries TRBV28 and TRBJ2-7, with a possible D match to TRBD2 (6 bases). Trimming shortened V by 3 bases and J by 5 bases, and 20 bases separated the two germline ends. Germline CDR1 is MDHEN and CDR2 is SYDVKM. The CDR3 runs 16 residues. This CDR3 is CASSLLIRDGGNEQYF. Here the CDR3 DNA reads TGTGCCAGCAGTTTGCTCATCCGGGACGGAGGGAACGAGCAGTACTTC.

The chain joins TRBV6-5 to TRBJ2-5; D not certain. The CDR3 loop spans 14 amino acids. Germline lookup yields CDR1 MNHEY and CDR2 SVGAGI. Trimming took off 6 bases at V and 8 bases at J, with 19 bases between the two ends. Here the CDR3 reads CASRKNQVKKTQYF. The CDR3 bases are TGTGCCAGCAGAAAAAATCAGGTCAAGAAAACCCAGTACTTC.

Here the CDR3 reads CASSLRGLGTDTQYF. CDR3 coding DNA: TGTGCCAGCAGCCTCAGGGGGCTTGGCACAGATACGCAGTATTTT. The genes are TRBV6-1 and TRBJ2-3, with 8 bases fitting TRBD1. In germline, CDR1 is MNHNS, CDR2 SASEGT. The junction had 6 bases not matched to a gene; V was cut back by 6 bases and J by 1 base. The CDR3 has 15 amino acids.

The chain recombines TRBV19 with TRBJ2-1; D uncertain. This CDR3 is built from 20 residues. Trimming cost V 2 bases and J 6 bases, with 29 bases left between them. CDR1 is LNHDA, CDR2 SQIVND, per germline (reference sequence). As DNA, the CDR3 is TGTGCCAGTAGTATACAATTGGGCGGTGCATCCTACTCCCTTTTCAATGAGCAGTTCTTC. It encodes CASSIQLGGASYSLFNEQFF.

V gene TRBV7-8 combines with J gene TRBJ2-5; 7 nucleotides match TRBD2. Trimming removed 11 bases from V and 5 bases from J; junction bases left unmatched: 11. Germline V gene sequence: CDR1 SGHVS, CDR2 FQNEAQ. The CDR3 runs 13 residues. CDR3 in DNA: TGTGCCTGGGGAGGTGGGGGGGACGAGACCCAGTACTTC. Its translation: CAWGGGGDETQYF.

The chain has TRBV29-1 and TRBJ2-1, with TRBD2 matching over 10 bases. Germline loops: CDR1 SQVTM, CDR2 ANQGSEA. V dropped 6 bases and J dropped 2; count of bases not matched to a gene: 16. The CDR3 covers 18 residues. The CDR3 is CSVGADSGGAGTYNEQFF. The CDR3 coding sequence is TGCAGCGTAGGGGCCGACAGCGGGGGGGCCGGCACCTACAATGAGCAGTTCTTC.

The chain employs TRBV7-8 and TRBJ1-3; maybe TRBD1 (5 bases). V was trimmed by 1 base and J by 4 bases, leaving 11 bases between them. CDR1 is SGHVS, CDR2 FQNEAQ, per germline. This CDR3 comprises 15 residues. The CDR3 coding sequence is TGTGCCAGCAGCTTAGGTGGGGGTACGGGAAACACCATATATTTT. Its protein product is CASSLGGGTGNTIYF.

The chain links TRBV6-1 to TRBJ1-5; the match to TRBD1 covers 10 bases. Germline V gene lookup returns CDR1 MNHNS and CDR2 SASEGT. V was clipped by 5 bases and J by 5 bases; unmatched bases: 3. This CDR3 is 14 amino acids long. The chain's CDR3 is CASSMTGGDQPQHF. The CDR3 DNA follows: TGTGCCAGCAGTATGACAGGGGGCGATCAGCCCCAGCATTTT.

The V gene is TRBV27, the J gene TRBJ2-7; D gene ambiguous. The V end was cut by 3 bases, the J end by 4 bases, with 7 bases between. Germline CDR1 and CDR2: MNHEY and SMNVEV (reference sequence). The CDR3 totals 12 residues. As DNA, the CDR3 is TGTGCCAGCAGTTTGGTCGGGTACGAGCAGTACTTC. Protein: CASSLVGYEQYF.

This clone was seen only once. The chain recombines TRBV6-9 with TRBJ2-1; 13 nucleotides agree with TRBD2. Germline V gene sequence: CDR1 MNHGY, CDR2 SVAAGI. This CDR3 spans 16 amino acids. V lost 4 bases, J lost 7 bases, and 7 bases stayed unmatched. DNA for the CDR3: TGTGCCAGCAGTTCCCCTGGACTAGCGGGAGTTAATGAGCAGTTCTTC. Its translation is CASSSPGLAGVNEQFF.

The rearrangement joins TRBV2 to TRBJ2-7, with D maybe TRBD2 (6 bases). V was trimmed by 6 bases and J by 7 bases, leaving 7 bases between them. The CDR3 length is 10 residues. Germline loops: CDR1 SNHLY, CDR2 FYNNEI. CDR3 sequence reads: CASRGGEQYF. CDR3 in DNA: TGTGCCAGCAGGGGGGGTGAGCAGTACTTC.

This clone was detected only once. The chain joins TRBV6-5 to TRBJ1-6; 8 bases are shared with TRBD1. Germline CDR1 and CDR2: MNHEY and SVGAGI. V gave up 9 bases and J gave up 7 bases; unmatched junction bases: 5. The CDR3 is made up of 13 amino acids. CDR3 sequence reads: CASQQGVNSPLHF. The CDR3 coding sequence is TGTGCCAGTCAACAGGGGGTAAATTCACCCCTCCACTTT.

The chain couples TRBV5-6 to TRBJ2-1, with a possible D match to TRBD2 (6 bases). V lost 4 bases and J lost 6, with 20 bases in between. This CDR3 is built from 16 residues. The V gene's germline CDR1 is SGHDT and CDR2 YYEEEE. The CDR3 bases are TGTGCCAGCAGCGGGGACGGGAGAGGGGTAAGCAATGAGCAGTTCTTC. Translation: CASSGDGRGVSNEQFF.

This chain uses TRBV11-2 with TRBJ2-7, with 8 bases fitting TRBD1. The CDR3 sequence is 18 residues long. CDR1 is SGHAT and CDR2 is FQNNGV in the germline V gene. J gave up 3 bases and V 5 bases, and 18 bases lay outside the gene matches. CDR3 sequence (DNA): TGTGCCAGCAGCCCTAGTGATACCGGGACAGGACCTTACTACGAGCAGTACTTC. Translation gives CASSPSDTGTGPYYEQYF.